Listed below are T cell receptor beta chains from one sample, sequenced in a study of beta chain features in type 1 diabetes. Profiled with immunoSEQ multiplex PCR; TCRdb holds only in-frame clones, not every one. The table records roughly 25,000 clones, roughly 69% of them present only once. The sample consisted of Tregs from blood. The receptors were gathered from a woman between 35 and 50 years old in good health. Each CDR3 is given with its conserved first and last residue. Fields, in order: D gene, clone size, V gene, J gene, CDR3 protein, CDR3 DNA. A D gene is named only where the DNA matches it firmly. Clone size, where shown, is once, few, many, or a class for clones that have expanded.

-	few	TRBV7-2	TRBJ2-3	CASSWAKGTDTQYF	TGTGCCAGCAGCTGGGCTAAGGGCACAGATACGCAGTATTTT
TRBD2	once	TRBV7-2	TRBJ2-3	CASSSTLAGGQRDTQYF	TGTGCCAGCAGCTCCACACTAGCGGGGGGGCAGAGAGATACGCAGTATTTT
TRBD1	few	TRBV6-6	TRBJ2-2	CASSTRQGQYTGELFF	TGTGCCAGCAGTACCCGACAGGGGCAGTACACCGGGGAGCTGTTTTTT
-	-	TRBV27	TRBJ2-7	CASAGRFEQYF	TGTGCCAGCGCAGGGCGTTTCGAGCAGTACTTC
-	-	TRBV7-6	TRBJ2-1	CASSSRTYEQFF	TGTGCCAGCAGCTCAAGGACATACGAGCAGTTCTTC
TRBD1	-	TRBV7-2	TRBJ2-7	CASVARGTGGYEQYF	TGTGCCAGCGTCGCGCGGGGGACAGGGGGGTACGAGCAGTACTTC
-	-	TRBV28	TRBJ1-1	CASWDTRNTEAFF	TGTGCCAGCTGGGACACCCGGAACACTGAAGCTTTCTTT
TRBD2	-	TRBV10-3	TRBJ2-2	CAISLTSGVEGELFF	TGTGCCATCAGTCTGACTAGCGGGGTTGAGGGGGAGCTGTTTTTT
TRBD1	-	TRBV5-4	TRBJ1-4	CASSYGQGSNEKLFF	TGTGCCAGCAGCTATGGACAGGGGAGTAATGAAAAACTGTTTTTT
TRBD2	-	TRBV7-2	TRBJ2-7	CASSLGSGGAGYEQYF	TGTGCCAGCAGCTTGGGTAGCGGGGGGGCCGGGTACGAGCAGTACTTC
-	few	TRBV23-1	TRBJ1-5	CASRLEDSPSILGSNQPQHF	TGCGCCAGCAGACTAGAGGACAGTCCCTCAATCCTCGGAAGCAATCAGCCCCAGCATTTT
-	-	TRBV5-3	TRBJ2-3	CARSTWHPGLDTDTQYF	TGTGCCAGAAGCACGTGGCATCCGGGACTGGACACAGATACGCAGTATTTT
-	-	TRBV13	TRBJ2-2	CASSLRTGMNTGELFF	TGTGCCAGCAGCCTCCGGACTGGAATGAACACCGGGGAGCTGTTTTTT
-	few	TRBV5-6	TRBJ1-2	CASSLEGFAYGYTF	TGTGCCAGCAGCTTGGAGGGGTTCGCCTATGGCTACACCTTC
TRBD2	-	TRBV2	TRBJ2-7	CASTPPGTIGNEQYF	TGTGCCAGCACACCTCCAGGGACTATCGGGAACGAGCAGTACTTC
-	-	TRBV6-6	TRBJ2-2	CASSPQGNTGELFF	TGTGCCAGCAGTCCTCAGGGCAACACCGGGGAGCTGTTTTTT
TRBD2	-	TRBV12-5	TRBJ2-7	CASGLYGGGSSYEQYF	TGTGCTAGTGGTTTATACGGGGGGGGCAGCTCCTACGAGCAGTACTTC
TRBD1	-	TRBV6-1	TRBJ1-5	CASIAQGASNQPQHF	TGTGCCAGCATCGCACAGGGGGCGAGCAATCAGCCCCAGCATTTT
-	-	TRBV6-6	TRBJ1-6	CASSYSPGTGNSPLHF	TGTGCCAGCAGTTACTCGCCCGGGACTGGAAATTCACCCCTCCACTTT
TRBD1	-	TRBV12-5	TRBJ1-4	CASGFEGQGLEKLFF	TGTGCTAGTGGTTTTGAGGGACAGGGGCTTGAAAAACTGTTTTTT
-	few	TRBV4-3	TRBJ2-1	CASSQGPGNEQFF	TGCGCCAGCAGCCAAGGGCCGGGGAATGAGCAGTTCTTC
TRBD2	-	TRBV15	TRBJ2-3	CATSGGSGSADTQYF	TGTGCCACCAGCGGAGGCAGCGGGAGCGCAGATACGCAGTATTTT
TRBD2	-	TRBV7-2	TRBJ2-2	CASSSGLGVGTGELFF	TGTGCCAGCAGCTCTGGACTAGGGGTGGGCACCGGGGAGCTGTTTTTT
-	few	TRBV29-1	TRBJ1-5	CSVGGRNQPQHF	TGCAGCGTTGGGGGGCGCAATCAGCCCCAGCATTTT
TRBD2	-	TRBV5-1	TRBJ2-2	CASSLRGGTNTGELFF	TGCGCCAGCAGCCTCCGCGGGGGAACGAACACCGGGGAGCTGTTTTTT
-	-	TRBV29-1	TRBJ2-7	CSSLDSLNYEQYF	TGCAGCTCGCTGGACAGCCTAAATTACGAGCAGTACTTC
-	-	TRBV7-2	TRBJ1-2	CASSGTWGSYGYTF	TGTGCCAGCAGCGGAACCTGGGGCTCCTATGGCTACACCTTC
TRBD2	-	TRBV5-4	TRBJ2-3	CASSPGGLAGGPLSTQYF	TGTGCCAGCAGCCCTGGAGGGCTAGCGGGGGGACCCCTTTCTACGCAGTATTTT
TRBD1	-	TRBV6-6	TRBJ2-1	CASSFPRGTGYNEQFF	TGTGCCAGCAGTTTTCCCCGGGGGACAGGGTACAATGAGCAGTTCTTC
TRBD1	-	TRBV5-1	TRBJ2-3	CASSLVRTGINTDTQYF	TGCGCCAGCAGCTTGGTCCGGACAGGGATCAACACAGATACGCAGTATTTT
-	-	TRBV6-5	TRBJ1-4	CASTRVGEKLFF	TGTGCCAGCACCAGGGTTGGAGAAAAACTGTTTTTT
-	-	TRBV7-9	TRBJ1-1	CASSPEDYTGKKAEAFF	TGTGCCAGCAGCCCCGAAGATTATACAGGGAAAAAGGCTGAAGCTTTCTTT
-	-	TRBV28	TRBJ2-1	CASSRGWPQSSGEQFF	TGTGCCAGCAGCAGGGGATGGCCTCAATCCTCGGGTGAGCAGTTCTTC
-	-	TRBV19	TRBJ1-4	CASSILGTTTNEKLFF	TGTGCCAGTAGTATTTTAGGGACAACAACTAATGAAAAACTGTTTTTT
-	-	TRBV5-1	TRBJ1-1	CASSRSGGTEAFF	TGCGCCAGCAGCCGCTCGGGGGGCACTGAAGCTTTCTTT
TRBD1	-	TRBV2	TRBJ2-3	CASSTQGALTDTQYF	TGTGCCAGCAGCACTCAGGGGGCTCTCACAGATACGCAGTATTTT
-	-	TRBV10-3	TRBJ2-7	CAIKKTGYYEQYF	TGTGCCATAAAAAAAACAGGGTACTACGAGCAGTACTTC
-	-	TRBV11-2	TRBJ2-7	CASSFIGDSYEQYF	TGTGCCAGCAGCTTTATCGGGGACTCCTACGAGCAGTACTTC
-	-	TRBV7-2	TRBJ2-5	CASSLGSLGETQYF	TGTGCCAGCAGCTTAGGGTCACTCGGGGAGACCCAGTACTTC
TRBD1	-	TRBV5-1	TRBJ2-7	CASSWGTGRYYEQYF	TGCGCCAGCAGCTGGGGGACAGGGCGATACTACGAGCAGTACTTC
-	-	TRBV25-1	TRBJ2-3	CASSEQGTDTQYF	TGTGCCAGCAGTGAACAGGGCACAGATACGCAGTATTTT
-	-	TRBV19	TRBJ2-3	CASSRMSGSTDTQYF	TGTGCCAGTAGTAGGATGAGCGGGAGCACAGATACGCAGTATTTT
-	-	TRBV7-2	TRBJ2-7	CASKKDSTSYEQYF	TGTGCCAGCAAAAAGGACAGCACCTCCTACGAGCAGTACTTC
-	-	TRBV7-2	TRBJ1-1	CASIRDNVNTEAFF	TGTGCCAGCATCCGGGACAACGTGAACACTGAAGCTTTCTTT
-	-	TRBV2	TRBJ1-4	CASRAPGWQEKLFF	TGTGCCAGCAGGGCCCCCGGGTGGCAGGAAAAACTGTTTTTT
-	few	TRBV5-4	TRBJ2-7	CASSPGTLSSYEQYF	TGTGCCAGCAGCCCCGGGACACTGAGCTCCTACGAGCAGTACTTC
-	-	TRBV2	TRBJ1-2	CASRGGGYYGYTF	TGTGCCAGCAGAGGAGGCGGTTACTATGGCTACACCTTC
TRBD2	-	TRBV4-2	TRBJ2-5	CASSQEASGGESETQYF	TGTGCCAGCAGCCAAGAGGCTAGCGGGGGAGAGTCGGAGACCCAGTACTTC
-	-	TRBV7-9	TRBJ1-4	CASSSDVLRGEKLFF	TGTGCCAGCAGCTCCGATGTTCTACGGGGTGAAAAACTGTTTTTT
TRBD1	few	TRBV5-4	TRBJ2-7	CASRLTGGSSYEQYF	TGTGCCAGCAGGCTGACAGGGGGCTCCTCCTACGAGCAGTACTTC
TRBD1	-	TRBV18	TRBJ1-6	CASSPLRGQAYSPLHF	TGTGCCAGCTCACCACTTCGGGGACAGGCCTACTCACCCCTCCACTTT
-	-	TRBV5-1	TRBJ2-5	CASSLAGETQYF	TGCGCCAGCAGCTTGGCCGGGGAGACCCAGTACTTC
-	-	TRBV10-3	TRBJ2-7	CATTAGGTETTSYEQYF	TGTGCCACCACAGCCGGCGGGACAGAAACCACCTCCTACGAGCAGTACTTC
-	-	TRBV4-1	TRBJ2-1	CASSQVGLYNEQFF	TGCGCCAGCAGCCAAGTGGGGCTTTACAATGAGCAGTTCTTC
-	-	TRBV28	TRBJ1-5	CASNSGAQPQHF	TGTGCCAGCAATTCGGGTGCTCAGCCCCAGCATTTT